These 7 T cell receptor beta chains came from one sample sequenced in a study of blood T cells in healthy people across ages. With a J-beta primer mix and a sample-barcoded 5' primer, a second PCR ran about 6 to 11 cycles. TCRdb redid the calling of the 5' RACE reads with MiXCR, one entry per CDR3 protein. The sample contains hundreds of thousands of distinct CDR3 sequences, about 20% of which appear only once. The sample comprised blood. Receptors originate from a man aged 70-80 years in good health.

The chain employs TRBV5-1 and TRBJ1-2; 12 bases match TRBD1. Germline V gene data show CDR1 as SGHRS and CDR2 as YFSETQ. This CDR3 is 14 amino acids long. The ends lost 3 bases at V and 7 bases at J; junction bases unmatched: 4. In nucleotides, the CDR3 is TGCGCCAGCAGCTACGGGGACAGGGGGCTTGGCTACACCTTC. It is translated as CASSYGDRGLGYTF.

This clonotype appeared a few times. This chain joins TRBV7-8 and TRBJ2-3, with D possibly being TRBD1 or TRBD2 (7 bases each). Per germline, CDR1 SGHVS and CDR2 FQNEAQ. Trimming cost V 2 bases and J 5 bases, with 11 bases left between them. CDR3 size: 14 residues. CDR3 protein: CASSLQGGIDTQYF. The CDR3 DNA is TGTGCCAGCAGCTTACAGGGGGGGATAGATACGCAGTATTTT. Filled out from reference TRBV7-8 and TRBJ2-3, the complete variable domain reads GAGVSQSPRYKVAKRGQDVALRCDPISGHVSLFWYQQALGQGPEFLTYFQNEAQLDKSGLPSDRFFAERPEGSVSTLKIQRTQQEDSAVYLCASSLQGGIDTQYFGPGTRLTVL.

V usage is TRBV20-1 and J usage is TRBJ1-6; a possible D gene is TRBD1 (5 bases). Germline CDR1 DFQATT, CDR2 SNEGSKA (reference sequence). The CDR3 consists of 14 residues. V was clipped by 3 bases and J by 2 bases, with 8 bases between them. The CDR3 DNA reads TGCAGTGCTAGTCGAGGGGCCTATAATTCACCCCTCCACTTT. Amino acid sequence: CSASRGAYNSPLHF.

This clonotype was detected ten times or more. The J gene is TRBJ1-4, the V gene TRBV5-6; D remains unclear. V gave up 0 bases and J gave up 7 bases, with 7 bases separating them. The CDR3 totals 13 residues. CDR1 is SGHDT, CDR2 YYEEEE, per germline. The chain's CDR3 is CASSLGGVEKLFF. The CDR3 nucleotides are TGTGCCAGCAGCTTGGGCGGGGTTGAAAAACTGTTTTTT.

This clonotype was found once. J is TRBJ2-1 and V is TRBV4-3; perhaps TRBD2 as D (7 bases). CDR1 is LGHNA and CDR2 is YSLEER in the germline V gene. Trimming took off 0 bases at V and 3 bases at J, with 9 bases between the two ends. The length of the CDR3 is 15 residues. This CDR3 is CASSQERGGYNEQFF. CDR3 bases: TGCGCCAGCAGCCAAGAAAGGGGGGGCTACAATGAGCAGTTCTTC.

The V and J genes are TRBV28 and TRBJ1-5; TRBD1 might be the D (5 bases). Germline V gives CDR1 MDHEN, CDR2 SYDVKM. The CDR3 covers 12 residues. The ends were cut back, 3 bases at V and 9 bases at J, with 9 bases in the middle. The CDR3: CASSFLGAPQHF. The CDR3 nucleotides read TGTGCCAGCAGTTTTCTCGGGGCGCCCCAGCATTTT.

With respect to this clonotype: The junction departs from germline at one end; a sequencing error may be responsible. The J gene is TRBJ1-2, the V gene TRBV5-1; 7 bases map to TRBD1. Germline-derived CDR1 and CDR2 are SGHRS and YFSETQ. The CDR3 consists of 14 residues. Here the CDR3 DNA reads TGCACCAGCAGCTCTACGACAGGGTCGTATGGCTACACCTTC. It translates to CTSSSTTGSYGYTF.